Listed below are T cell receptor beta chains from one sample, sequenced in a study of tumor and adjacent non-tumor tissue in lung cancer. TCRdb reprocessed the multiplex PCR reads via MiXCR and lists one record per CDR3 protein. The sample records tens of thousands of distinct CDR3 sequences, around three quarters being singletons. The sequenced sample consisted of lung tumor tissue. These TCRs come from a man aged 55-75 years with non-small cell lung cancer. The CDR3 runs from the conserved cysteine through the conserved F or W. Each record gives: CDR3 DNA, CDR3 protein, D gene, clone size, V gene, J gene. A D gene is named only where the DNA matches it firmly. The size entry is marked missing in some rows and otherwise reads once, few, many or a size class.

DNA: TGTGCCAGGAGTGTTCACGGGGCGACAGAAACGCAGTATTTT
CDR3: CARSVHGATETQYF
D: .
size: .
V: TRBV2
J: TRBJ2-3

DNA: TGCAGTGATAGTCTACACGACAATGAGCAGTTCTTC
CDR3: CSDSLHDNEQFF
D: .
size: .
V: TRBV20-1
J: TRBJ2-1

DNA: TGCAGTGCTAAGGCGGCCTCTAATGAAAAGATGTTTTTT
CDR3: CSAKAASNEKMFF
D: .
size: .
V: TRBV20-1
J: TRBJ1-4

DNA: TGCAACGTTGCGTGGGGGAGGGGGTATGAGCAGTACTTC
CDR3: CNVAWGRGYEQYF
D: .
size: once
V: TRBV29-1
J: TRBJ2-7

DNA: TGTGCCAGCAGCTTCCCTCAACGGGACCACTATGAGCAGTTCTTC
CDR3: CASSFPQRDHYEQFF
D: .
size: .
V: TRBV12-3/TRBV12-4
J: TRBJ2-1

DNA: TGCAGCGTTGACGGAATGACCAATGAGCGGTTCTTC
CDR3: CSVDGMTNERFF
D: .
size: .
V: TRBV29-1
J: TRBJ2-1

DNA: TGCCGAGTTGCGCCGTCGAGCTATGGCTACACCTTC
CDR3: CRVAPSSYGYTF
D: .
size: .
V: TRBV29-1
J: TRBJ1-2

DNA: TGTGCCAGCAGTAAACAAGGGGACAGGAAGAATCAGCCCAAGCATTTT
CDR3: CASSKQGDRKNQPKHF
D: TRBD1
size: .
V: TRBV6-5
J: TRBJ1-5

DNA: TGTGCCAGCAGTGAGCGTGGGCGCGGCGATCAGCAGTTCTTC
CDR3: CASSERGRGDQQFF
D: .
size: .
V: TRBV6-1
J: TRBJ2-1

DNA: TGCGCCAGCAGCTCGGGACTAGCGGGGGACGCAGATACGCATTATTTT
CDR3: CASSSGLAGDADTHYF
D: TRBD2
size: .
V: TRBV5-1
J: TRBJ2-3

DNA: TGCAGTGCTATAAATCCCGCGGGGGTAGGAACTGAAGCTTTCTTT
CDR3: CSAINPAGVGTEAFF
D: .
size: many
V: TRBV20-1
J: TRBJ1-1

DNA: TGTACCAGATTGACTAGCGGTACAGCAGATACGCAGTATTTT
CDR3: CTRLTSGTADTQYF
D: TRBD2
size: once
V: TRBV6-5
J: TRBJ2-3

DNA: TGTGCCATCACAGTTAAGGGGGCTAATGAGCAGTTCTTC
CDR3: CAITVKGANEQFF
D: TRBD1
size: .
V: TRBV6-5
J: TRBJ2-1

DNA: TGTGCCAGCAGCTTAGCGCGACAGACAACCGATACGCAGTATTTT
CDR3: CASSLARQTTDTQYF
D: .
size: .
V: TRBV13
J: TRBJ2-3

DNA: TGCAGTGGGGACGGAGGCACAGATGCGCAGTATTTT
CDR3: CSGDGGTDAQYF
D: .
size: .
V: TRBV29-1
J: TRBJ2-3

DNA: TGCGCCAGCACCATCGGACTAGCGGGGAATGAGCAGTTCTTC
CDR3: CASTIGLAGNEQFF
D: TRBD2
size: .
V: TRBV5-1
J: TRBJ2-1

DNA: TGCAGCGTTGAAATGGGGAATGAGCAGTACTTC
CDR3: CSVEMGNEQYF
D: .
size: .
V: TRBV29-1
J: TRBJ2-7

DNA: TGTGTTCCCCGGGACTCGAACACTGAAGCTTTCTTT
CDR3: CVPRDSNTEAFF
D: .
size: many
V: TRBV12-3/TRBV12-4
J: TRBJ1-1

DNA: TGTGCCAGCAAATTAAACGGGGGAGGAAATGAGCAGTTCTTC
CDR3: CASKLNGGGNEQFF
D: .
size: .
V: TRBV7-8
J: TRBJ2-1

DNA: TGCAGTGCTTCCACAGGGAGCTGCGAGCGGTACTTC
CDR3: CSASTGSCERYF
D: .
size: .
V: TRBV20-1
J: TRBJ2-7

DNA: TGTGCCTGGAGTGTTATGGAGACTATCACAGATACGCAGTATTTT
CDR3: CAWSVMETITDTQYF
D: .
size: once
V: TRBV30
J: TRBJ2-3

DNA: TGTGCCAGCAGCCTCTCGGGAGGAGGATATGGCTACACCTTC
CDR3: CASSLSGGGYGYTF
D: .
size: many
V: TRBV6-5
J: TRBJ1-2

DNA: TGTGCCAGCAACTTAGATCCGGTAGCCTCCGAACAGTTCTTC
CDR3: CASNLDPVASEQFF
D: .
size: .
V: TRBV11-2
J: TRBJ2-1

DNA: TGCAGTGTTGCCGGACTGTTAAGGGATGAGCAGTTCTTC
CDR3: CSVAGLLRDEQFF
D: .
size: .
V: TRBV20-1
J: TRBJ2-1

DNA: TGCAGCGTTGACCCTTACGCCGTGAATTCGGTTGAGCAGTTCTTC
CDR3: CSVDPYAVNSVEQFF
D: .
size: once
V: TRBV29-1
J: TRBJ2-1

DNA: TGTGCCAGCAGTTTTTGGGTCCCAAGAATAGATACGCAGTATTTT
CDR3: CASSFWVPRIDTQYF
D: .
size: .
V: TRBV12-3/TRBV12-4
J: TRBJ2-3

DNA: TGTGCCAGTGGCCTCCCGAGGACTAGGCCAAGCCAAGAGACCCAGTACTTC
CDR3: CASGLPRTRPSQETQYF
D: TRBD2
size: .
V: TRBV11-1
J: TRBJ2-5

DNA: TGTGCCATCACTTCATTGGGAAACACCATATATTTT
CDR3: CAITSLGNTIYF
D: .
size: many
V: TRBV10-3
J: TRBJ1-3

DNA: TGTGCCAGCAGCCATACAGTGGTAGGGGTGGAGACACAGTACTTC
CDR3: CASSHTVVGVETQYF
D: .
size: few
V: TRBV11-1
J: TRBJ2-5

DNA: TGTGACGGCAACTCGGACATGTACGACCCTGAAGCTTTCTTT
CDR3: CDGNSDMYDPEAFF
D: .
size: .
V: TRBV11-1
J: TRBJ1-1

DNA: TGTGCCTGCAGTTTAGAAACTAGCGGGATCGATGAGCAGTTCTTC
CDR3: CACSLETSGIDEQFF
D: TRBD2
size: .
V: TRBV11-2
J: TRBJ2-1

DNA: TGTGCCAGCAGTGAAGCAATTGGGACCGTAAGCTTCTACAAGCAGCACTTC
CDR3: CASSEAIGTVSFYKQHF
D: .
size: .
V: TRBV6-1
J: TRBJ2-7

DNA: TGTGCCGGCTGTTACTCCGAGGAGTACAGTGAGCAGTTCTTC
CDR3: CAGCYSEEYSEQFF
D: .
size: .
V: TRBV6-5
J: TRBJ2-1

DNA: TGTGCCAGCAGCCAAAAATCAGGGGGCTCACCCCTCCACTTT
CDR3: CASSQKSGGSPLHF
D: TRBD1
size: many
V: TRBV14
J: TRBJ1-6

DNA: TGCAGTGCTAGATTGACTGGAGGGCTGGAGTACGAGCAGTACTTC
CDR3: CSARLTGGLEYEQYF
D: .
size: .
V: TRBV20-1
J: TRBJ2-7

DNA: TGTGCCAGCAGTTACTCCAGAAGATCTGGAAACACCATATATTTT
CDR3: CASSYSRRSGNTIYF
D: .
size: medium-sized
V: TRBV6-5
J: TRBJ1-3

DNA: TGCAGTGCTAGGAGAGCGGGAGAGGGTTACGAGCAGTACTTC
CDR3: CSARRAGEGYEQYF
D: TRBD2
size: medium-sized
V: TRBV20-1
J: TRBJ2-7

DNA: TGCAGTGCTGGTAGGGGGGCTACCTACAATGAGCAGTTCTTC
CDR3: CSAGRGATYNEQFF
D: .
size: .
V: TRBV20-1
J: TRBJ2-1

DNA: TGTGCCACCAGTGGAGAGGGATTCGCTAACTATGGCTACACCTTC
CDR3: CATSGEGFANYGYTF
D: .
size: .
V: TRBV24-1
J: TRBJ1-2

DNA: TGCGCCAGCAGCGTGGTTAGCGGCAGTCGGGGAGAGACCCAGTACTTC
CDR3: CASSVVSGSRGETQYF
D: .
size: few
V: TRBV5-1
J: TRBJ2-5

DNA: TGCAGTGCTAGAGGTGGACTAGCGGGAACGTGGGATGAGGAATTCTTC
CDR3: CSARGGLAGTWDEEFF
D: TRBD2
size: .
V: TRBV20-1
J: TRBJ2-1

DNA: TGTGCCAGCATCTTAGCCGGGACAGGGGCCCAAGAGACCCAGTACTTC
CDR3: CASILAGTGAQETQYF
D: TRBD1
size: .
V: TRBV11-2
J: TRBJ2-5

DNA: TGCGCCAGCAGGTACAGGGTTGGGACTGAAGCTTTTTTT
CDR3: CASRYRVGTEAFF
D: .
size: .
V: TRBV10-2
J: TRBJ1-1

DNA: TGCGCCAGCATGCTGGGGGCGGAGAGGACTGAAGCTTTCTTT
CDR3: CASMLGAERTEAFF
D: .
size: few
V: TRBV5-1
J: TRBJ1-1

DNA: TGTGGCACGAACAGGGGAGCAGAGGCGTTCGAGCAGTACTTC
CDR3: CGTNRGAEAFEQYF
D: TRBD1
size: .
V: TRBV10-3
J: TRBJ2-7

DNA: TGTGCCAGCTCTCAGCCAGGTTACAATGAGCAGTTCTTC
CDR3: CASSQPGYNEQFF
D: .
size: .
V: TRBV11-2
J: TRBJ2-1

DNA: TGCCGCGTTGGAGACAGGGGCAATCAGCCCAAGAATTTT
CDR3: CRVGDRGNQPKNF
D: TRBD1
size: .
V: TRBV29-1
J: TRBJ1-5

DNA: TGCAATGCTAGGACCGGGACAGGGGTTATTGGGACCCAGTACTTC
CDR3: CNARTGTGVIGTQYF
D: TRBD1
size: .
V: TRBV20-1
J: TRBJ2-5

DNA: TGCGGCGGGAGATTAAGTGGCGGGGGGCTGTTTTTT
CDR3: CGGRLSGGGLFF
D: TRBD2
size: .
V: TRBV29-1
J: TRBJ2-2

DNA: TGTGCCAGCAGGGAAGCGGCATCCGCGTACGATGAGCAGTTCTTC
CDR3: CASREAASAYDEQFF
D: .
size: .
V: TRBV6-1
J: TRBJ2-1

DNA: TGTGCCAGGAGTTCGGGGTGTTCGACAGATACGCAGTATTTT
CDR3: CARSSGCSTDTQYF
D: .
size: .
V: TRBV6-1
J: TRBJ2-3

DNA: TGCGCCAGCAGCTTGGGGCGCCAAGAGACCCAGTACTTC
CDR3: CASSLGRQETQYF
D: .
size: few
V: TRBV5-1
J: TRBJ2-5

DNA: TGCAGTGCTCCGACAGGGATTAATGAAAAACTGTTTTTT
CDR3: CSAPTGINEKLFF
D: TRBD1
size: .
V: TRBV20-1
J: TRBJ1-4

DNA: TGCAGCATTGGAGTTGGGACCCAAGGCGAGCAGTACTTC
CDR3: CSIGVGTQGEQYF
D: .
size: .
V: TRBV29-1
J: TRBJ2-7

DNA: TGTGCCTCCAGTGAGGGTTTCGGGGGGGATACGCAGTATTTT
CDR3: CASSEGFGGDTQYF
D: TRBD2
size: .
V: TRBV24-1
J: TRBJ2-3

DNA: TGTGCCAGCAGTTCTCACACGGAGGGATCCTACAATGAGCAGTTCTTC
CDR3: CASSSHTEGSYNEQFF
D: .
size: .
V: TRBV6-6
J: TRBJ2-1

DNA: TGCAGTGCTAGACTAGCGGAAGATGGCAATGAGGAGATCTTC
CDR3: CSARLAEDGNEEIF
D: TRBD2
size: .
V: TRBV20-1
J: TRBJ2-1